One and the same sample provided the 4 T cell receptor beta chains below, sequenced in a study of T cell responses to AZD1222 COVID-19 vaccine. Measured with immunoSEQ multiplex PCR; TCRdb has only the in-frame clones, and not every one. The sample lists 130,000 or so clones; approximately 91% were seen once. Source: peripheral blood, taken 28 days after the second AZD1222 dose. These receptors came from an adult who received the AZD1222 COVID-19 vaccine.

The V and J genes are TRBV3-1 (or the pseudogene TRBV3-2) and TRBJ1-1, with a possible D match to TRBD1 (5 bases). There are 14 residues in the CDR3. CDR1 and CDR2 (germline): LGHDT, YNNKEL (reference sequence). V shed 1 base and J shed 3 bases, with 9 bases lying between them. The CDR3 region is CASSQGGLYTEAFF. CDR3 in DNA: TGTGCCAGCAGCCAAGGGGGGTTGTACACTGAAGCTTTCTTT.

The V gene is TRBV28, the J gene TRBJ1-2; TRBD1 is a possible D gene (6 bases). Trimming removed 6 bases at V and 8 bases at J, with 13 bases between. The germline gives CDR1 MDHEN, CDR2 SYDVKM. The CDR3 has 12 amino acids. In DNA form, the CDR3 reads TGTGCCAGCAGAAACTACAGGGAAGGCTACACCTTC. Translated: CASRNYREGYTF.

This clone was recorded only once. The rearrangement joins TRBV29-1 to TRBJ1-1; D is ambiguous. Deletions cut 4 bases from V and 2 bases from J, with 17 bases between. CDR1 and CDR2 from the germline V gene are SQVTM and ANQGSEA. This CDR3 has 15 residues. In DNA form, the CDR3 reads TGCAGCGTTGTAGCCGGGCCCGAGAAAAACACTGAAGCTTTCTTT. Residues: CSVVAGPEKNTEAFF.

The gene calls are TRBV2 and TRBJ1-2; D is uncertain. V was trimmed by 4 bases and J by 1 base, leaving 19 bases between them. From germline, CDR1 is SNHLY and CDR2 FYNNEI. This CDR3 contains 17 residues. Here the CDR3 DNA reads TGTGCCAGCAGTGTAAGCCCCGGCGGGCCCATTAACTATGGCTACACCTTC. It yields the protein CASSVSPGGPINYGYTF.